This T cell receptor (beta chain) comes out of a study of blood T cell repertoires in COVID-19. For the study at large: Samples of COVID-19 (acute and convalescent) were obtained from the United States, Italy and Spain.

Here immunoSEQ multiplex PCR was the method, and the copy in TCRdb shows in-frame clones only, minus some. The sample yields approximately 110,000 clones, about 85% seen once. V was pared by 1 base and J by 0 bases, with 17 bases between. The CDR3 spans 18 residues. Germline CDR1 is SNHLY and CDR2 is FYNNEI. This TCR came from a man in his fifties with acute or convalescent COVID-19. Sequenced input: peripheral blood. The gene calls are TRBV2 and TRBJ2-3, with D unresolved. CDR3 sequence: CASSEGGQLTASTDTQYF. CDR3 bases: TGTGCCAGCAGTGAAGGCGGCCAGCTGACGGCTAGCACAGATACGCAGTATTTT.